This T cell receptor beta chain was sequenced for a study of blood T cell repertoires in COVID-19. The V gene end was trimmed by 4 bases and the J gene end by 3 bases; junction bases not matched to a gene: 4. Germline V CDR1 and CDR2: SGHKS, YYEKEE (reference sequence). This CDR3 comprises 15 residues. The repertoire was sequenced with immunoSEQ multiplex PCR; TCRdb's copy has only in-frame clones and lacks some. The sample has approximately 450,000 clones; nearly 90% are singletons. This sequence joins TRBV5-5 and TRBJ1-2; TRBD1 aligns across 12 bases. The sequenced sample consisted of PBMCs or T cells enriched from blood (not recorded which). This TCR came from a woman under 30 with acute COVID-19. CDR3 sequence: CASSLGQGAYYGYTF. The CDR3 DNA reads TGTGCCAGCAGCCTGGGACAGGGGGCGTACTATGGCTACACCTTC.